A single T cell receptor beta chain is shown here with its context. Methods used by the authors: Estimates of nucleated cell counts were drawn from the amplification of reference gene primers. This table comes from immunoSEQ multiplex PCR, and its TCRdb copy is limited to in-frame clones, with some not included. Clone size and V and J calls were adopted from that table, with D and trimming inferred from the DNA. The sample lists over 150,000 clones; about 79% were seen once. The data derive from a study of blood T cell repertoires in COVID-19. The overall study: Both acute and convalescent COVID-19 samples were obtained from the United States, Italy and Spain. PBMCs, B-cell-depleted T cells, or T cells provided the cDNA or gDNA that made up the material.

The CDR3 totals 12 residues. Germline V gene sequence: CDR1 SGHVS, CDR2 FNYEAQ. V lost 5 bases and J 10 bases, leaving 11 bases between the germline ends. The material sequenced was peripheral blood. The clonotype was recovered from a human donor in a cohort sampled during active COVID-19. The J gene is TRBJ2-2, the V gene TRBV7-6; weak D call: TRBD1 (5 bases). DNA for the CDR3: TGTGCCAGCAGCAGGGGCGGTGCGGAGCTGTTTTTT. As protein: CASSRGGAELFF.